Shown below are 17 T cell receptor beta chains from a single sample sequenced in a study of early T cells in non-severe SARS-CoV-2 infection. TCRdb re-analysed the 5' RACE reads in MiXCR, keeping a single row per CDR3 protein. Of 75,000 to 100,000 distinct CDR3 sequences in the sample, around an eighth were seen once. The sample taken for sequencing was whole blood. These TCRs come from an adult who was a healthcare worker with PCR-confirmed SARS-CoV-2 infection or an uninfected control (not recorded which).

The rearrangement joins TRBV2 to TRBJ1-3; TRBD1 is a possible D gene (6 bases). The germline V gene has CDR1 SNHLY and CDR2 FYNNEI. Between the trimmed V and J ends, which lost 6 bases and 4 bases, there was a span of 13 bases. The CDR3 is made up of 14 amino acids. CDR3 nucleotide sequence: TGTGCCAGCAGGACGGACAGCGGGGGAAACACCATATATTTT. Translation gives CASRTDSGGNTIYF.

This sequence joins TRBV29-1 and TRBJ1-1; TRBD1 matches at 11 bases. This CDR3 is built from 16 residues. Germline values: CDR1 SQVTM, CDR2 ANQGSEA. Losses at the gene ends were 5 bases for V and 5 bases for J; bases not matched to a gene: 13. The CDR3 loop reads CSVPRTGGRVGTEAFF. CDR3 coding DNA: TGCAGCGTTCCCCGGACAGGGGGCAGGGTTGGTACTGAAGCTTTCTTT.

This clonotype has more than one count but fewer than ten. This chain uses TRBV7-9 with TRBJ1-1, with a weak D call TRBD1 (5 bases). This CDR3 spans 12 amino acids. Germline CDR1 reads SEHNR; CDR2 reads FQNEAQ (reference sequence). The V end lost 8 bases, the J end lost 2 bases, and 9 bases lay between the germline ends. The CDR3 DNA follows: TGTGCCAGCGGGGCAGTTAACACTGAAGCTTTCTTT. It codes for CASGAVNTEAFF.

The sample holds a few counts of this clonotype. The chain joins TRBV6-1 to TRBJ2-4; 8 positions agree with TRBD1. The CDR3 sequence is 14 residues long. After removal of 2 bases from V and 8 bases from J, the junction contained 5 bases not matched to a gene. Germline V gives CDR1 MNHNS, CDR2 SASEGT. The CDR3 loop reads CASSEKVQGDIQYF. Here the CDR3 DNA reads TGTGCCAGCAGTGAAAAGGTACAGGGGGACATTCAGTACTTC.

This clonotype was seen a few times. V is TRBV6-2 or TRBV6-3 and J is TRBJ1-5; 8 bases are a match to TRBD1. With 1 base clipped from V and 1 base from J, the junction kept 0 bases outside the gene matches. Germline CDR1 reads MNHEY; CDR2 reads SVGEGT. The CDR3 contains 15 residues. CDR3 sequence reads: CASSYWDRSNQPQHF. The CDR3 nucleotides read TGTGCCAGCAGTTACTGGGACAGGAGCAATCAGCCCCAGCATTTT.

This clonotype was recorded a few times. The J gene is TRBJ2-2, the V gene TRBV7-9, with TRBD2 matching over 8 bases. Losses at the gene ends were 5 bases for V and 1 base for J; bases not matched to a gene: 6. The CDR3 consists of 16 residues. Germline V gives CDR1 SEHNR, CDR2 FQNEAQ (reference sequence). CDR3 DNA: TGTGCCAGCAGCCCCGTGAGCGGGAGGAACACCGGGGAGCTGTTTTTT. It is translated as CASSPVSGRNTGELFF. Full variable domain (outside the CDR3, taken from reference TRBV7-9 and TRBJ2-2): DTGVSQNPRHKITKRGQNVTFRCDPISEHNRLYWYRQTLGQGPEFLTYFQNEAQLEKSRLLSDRFSAERPKGSFSTLEIQRTEQGDSAMYLCASSPVSGRNTGELFFGEGSRLTVL.

This clonotype was counted ten times or more. The chain links TRBV30 to TRBJ1-1, with a possible D match to TRBD1 (5 bases). Germline CDR1 reads GTSNPN; CDR2 reads SVGIG (reference sequence). V lost 0 bases to trimming and J lost 7 bases, with 12 bases between them. This CDR3 is 13 amino acids long. Here the CDR3 reads CAWSVRIQGEAFF. CDR3 in DNA: TGTGCCTGGAGTGTTCGGATTCAGGGTGAAGCTTTCTTT.

The chain carries TRBV20-1 and TRBJ1-6; D ambiguous. CDR3 length: 13 amino acids. The V end lost 4 bases, the J end lost 7 bases, and 11 bases lay between the germline ends. CDR1 is DFQATT, CDR2 SNEGSKA, per germline (reference sequence). As DNA, the CDR3 is TGCAGTGCTACGGGAGGGTGGAATTCACCCCTCCACTTT. Translation gives CSATGGWNSPLHF.

The CDR3 loop reads CASSTRQGRIQPQHF. The CDR3 coding sequence is TGTGCCAGCAGTACTCGACAGGGGAGGATTCAGCCCCAGCATTTT. J is TRBJ1-5 and V is TRBV12-3 or TRBV12-4; 8 bases match TRBD1. The CDR3 runs 15 residues. Trimming cost V 5 bases and J 6 bases; bases outside gene matches: 9.

This clonotype occurred a few times. The chain joins TRBV4-2 to TRBJ2-7, with 7 bases identical to TRBD2. The CDR3 covers 18 residues. CDR1 is LGHNA and CDR2 is YNFKEQ in the germline V gene. V trimming: 0 bases; J trimming: 5 bases; junction bases outside the gene matches: 16. CDR3 amino acids: CASSQDGISFGRNDEQYF. CDR3 nucleotide sequence: TGTGCCAGCAGCCAAGATGGGATTTCATTCGGGAGGAACGACGAGCAGTACTTC.

The J gene is TRBJ1-4, the V gene TRBV12-5, with TRBD1 matching over 9 bases. J was trimmed by 4 bases and V by 3 bases; bases with no gene match: 6. CDR3 length: 16 amino acids. Germline loops: CDR1 LGHNT, CDR2 FRNRAP. The CDR3 reads CASGFTPGQGNEKLFF. The CDR3 bases are TGTGCTAGTGGTTTTACGCCGGGACAGGGTAATGAAAAACTGTTTTTT.

J is TRBJ1-2 and V is TRBV29-1; weak D call: TRBD1 (5 bases). The CDR3 covers 12 residues. Per the germline V gene, CDR1 is SQVTM and CDR2 is ANQGSEA. With 4 bases removed from V and 8 bases from J, the gap between germline ends came to 14 bases. The CDR3 here is CSVAPLRDGYTF. CDR3 DNA sequence: TGCAGCGTTGCCCCGCTCCGGGACGGCTACACCTTC.

This chain links TRBV7-6 with TRBJ2-2; TRBD1 agrees at 7 bases. The V gene's germline CDR1 is SGHVS and CDR2 FNYEAQ. The CDR3 runs 17 residues. Unmatched junction bases numbered 10, after V lost 5 bases and J lost 1 base. CDR3 sequence (DNA): TGTGCCAGCAGCCTAAACGTGGCAGGGGGGAACACCGGGGAGCTGTTTTTT. Encoded protein: CASSLNVAGGNTGELFF.

Many counts were recorded for this clonotype. V and J are TRBV10-3 and TRBJ2-7, with a possible D match to TRBD1 (6 bases). The CDR3 consists of 12 residues. Germline lookup yields CDR1 ENHRY and CDR2 SYGVKD. V was clipped by 10 bases and J by 0 bases, with 10 bases between them. CDR3 sequence reads: CATGQSSYEQYF. DNA of the CDR3: TGTGCCACCGGACAGAGCTCCTACGAGCAGTACTTC.

Worth noting for this clonotype: It may be a read error: a sequence one base away is much more abundant. The chain has TRBV4-1 and TRBJ2-3; D not resolved. Germline assignment: CDR1 MGHRA and CDR2 YSYEKL. This CDR3 has 14 residues. V lost 1 base and J lost 1, with 6 bases in between. CDR3 loop: CASSQVTGTDTQYF. The CDR3 region has the DNA TGCGCCAGCAGCCAAGTTACTGGCACAGATACGCAGTATTTT.

The sample holds a few counts of this clonotype. This chain links TRBV20-1 with TRBJ1-6; the D gene is possibly TRBD1 (6 bases). V lost 6 bases and J lost 7, with 7 bases in between. Germline assignment: CDR1 DFQATT and CDR2 SNEGSKA (reference sequence). This CDR3 is built from 11 residues. The CDR3 here is CSADSNSPLHF. As DNA, the CDR3 is TGCAGTGCGGACAGCAATTCACCCCTCCACTTT.

This rearrangement joins TRBV2 to TRBJ2-7; D is unresolved. Germline assignment: CDR1 SNHLY and CDR2 FYNNEI. Trimming took off 7 bases at V and 3 bases at J, with 13 bases between the two ends. There are 13 residues in the CDR3. In DNA form, the CDR3 reads TGTGCCAGCAACACGGTTGGGGACTACGAGCAGTACTTC. This gives the protein CASNTVGDYEQYF.